This T cell receptor (beta chain) was recovered during a study of shared clonotypes between healthy human individuals. The wider study: The composition of the donors was a couple of women and a few men aged 18 to 49. General study findings and limits: Lower generation probabilities were found for non-shared clonotypes than for those shared by all four donors.

The CDR3 loop spans 13 amino acids. V lost 3 bases, J lost 4 bases, and 9 bases lay in between. Germline CDR1 is LNHDA and CDR2 is SQIVND (reference sequence). Positive CCR7 selection of CD45RO-negative cells yielded the naive CD8 cells, and terminally differentiated effector memory CD45RA+ cells were excluded. All the donors were Caucasian adults who lived in Nashville, Tennessee. Splitting of each subset's genomic DNA was done evenly across several immunoSEQ plates. Libraries were prepared by immunoSEQ multiplex PCR; TCRdb keeps only in-frame clonotypes and omits some of them. Counted here are around 1,900,000 clones, 85% to 95% occurring once; the ten biggest clones make up under 2%. Notes on this clone: Antigen: not known.

The clonotype originates from a man younger than 35 in good health. Some clones in this sample may be carry-over from other donors' samples. The J gene is TRBJ1-1, the V gene TRBV19; no reliable D call. Sequencing was carried out using naive CD8+ T cells from PBMCs. The CDR3 is CASSILGITEAFF. For the CDR3, the DNA is TGTGCCAGTAGTATTTTAGGGATCACTGAAGCTTTCTTT.